Listed below are T cell receptor beta chains from one sample, sequenced in a study of CD8 T cells in Susac syndrome. TCRdb redid the calling of the immunoSEQ multiplex PCR reads with MiXCR, one entry per CDR3 protein. In the table there are some 120,000 distinct CDR3 sequences, around nine tenths of which are singletons. Sequences were obtained from CD4+ T cells from PBMCs. These TCRs come from a human donor in good health. CDR3s include the opening cysteine and the closing phenylalanine or tryptophan. A D gene is named only where the DNA matches it firmly. Not every row has a clone size; where given, it reads once, few, many or a size class.

v_gene	len	abundance	j_gene	d_gene	CDR3aa	CDR3nt
TRBV4-2	14	NA	TRBJ1-2	NA	CASSQERQTTGYTF	TGTGCCAGCAGCCAAGAGCGACAGACGACGGGCTACACCTTC
TRBV4-3	14	NA	TRBJ1-1	TRBD1	CASSQAGDSLEAFF	TGCGCCAGCAGCCAAGCCGGGGACAGCCTGGAAGCTTTCTTT
TRBV6-5	16	NA	TRBJ2-3	NA	CASSYRGPPSTDTQYF	TGTGCCAGCAGTTACAGAGGGCCCCCTTCCACAGATACGCAGTATTTT
TRBV2	12	NA	TRBJ1-2	NA	CASALEVYGYTF	TGTGCCAGCGCGTTGGAGGTCTATGGCTACACCTTC
TRBV29-1	14	once	TRBJ2-7	NA	CSVGSRVRVCEQYF	TGCAGCGTTGGCTCGAGGGTTCGGGTCTGCGAGCAGTACTTC
TRBV25-1	16	NA	TRBJ2-1	TRBD1	CASSVLGTGINNEQFF	TGTGCCAGCAGTGTCTTAGGGACAGGGATTAACAATGAGCAGTTCTTC
TRBV7-9	12	NA	TRBJ1-1	NA	CASSSDGTEAFF	TGTGCCAGCAGCTCAGACGGCACTGAAGCTTTCTTT
TRBV9	16	NA	TRBJ2-3	NA	CASSGTGTISGDTQYF	TGTGCCAGCAGCGGGACCGGGACAATCTCCGGAGATACGCAGTATTTT
TRBV2	11	NA	TRBJ2-7	NA	CASTDSYEQYF	TGTGCCAGCACGGATTCCTACGAGCAGTACTTC
TRBV6-2/TRBV6-3	12	few	TRBJ2-2	NA	CASSFITGELFF	TGTGCCAGCAGTTTTATTACCGGGGAGCTGTTTTTT
TRBV7-2	12	few	TRBJ2-7	NA	CASSLGSYEQYF	TGTGCCAGCAGCTTAGGCAGCTACGAGCAGTACTTC
TRBV20-1	11	NA	TRBJ2-5	NA	CSARQGETQYF	TGCAGTGCTAGACAGGGTGAGACCCAGTACTTC
TRBV6-2/TRBV6-3	10	NA	TRBJ2-1	NA	CASSSHEQFF	TGTGCCAGCAGTTCCCATGAGCAGTTCTTC
TRBV15	15	NA	TRBJ2-5	NA	CATSSHPGHPETQYF	TGTGCCACCAGCAGCCACCCCGGGCACCCAGAGACCCAGTACTTC
TRBV2	15	NA	TRBJ2-7	TRBD2	CASSLRLAGFNEQYF	TGTGCCAGCAGTCTGAGACTAGCGGGATTCAACGAGCAGTACTTC
TRBV30	14	NA	TRBJ1-4	NA	CAWSRGGVGEKLFF	TGTGCCTGGTCAAGAGGGGGGGTCGGAGAAAAACTGTTTTTT
TRBV7-2	16	NA	TRBJ1-2	NA	CASSLDSQVLFYGYTF	TGTGCCAGCAGCTTGGACTCTCAAGTTCTCTTCTATGGCTACACCTTC
TRBV6-5	14	NA	TRBJ1-1	NA	CASSYLGFNTEAFF	TGTGCCAGCAGTTATCTGGGCTTTAACACTGAAGCTTTCTTT
TRBV6-5	15	NA	TRBJ2-2	TRBD1	CASSYSDRGGGELFF	TGTGCCAGCAGTTACTCGGACAGGGGGGGCGGGGAGCTGTTTTTT
TRBV3-1	14	once	TRBJ1-1	NA	CASSQAWENTEAFF	TGTGCCAGCAGCCAAGCGTGGGAGAACACTGAAGCTTTCTTT
TRBV5-6	13	NA	TRBJ1-2	NA	CASSLRGGSGYTF	TGTGCCAGCAGCTTGCGCGGGGGTAGTGGCTACACCTTC
TRBV4-2	16	NA	TRBJ2-1	TRBD2	CASSQEPSGTYNEQFF	TGTGCCAGCAGCCAAGAGCCTAGCGGTACCTACAATGAGCAGTTCTTC
TRBV20-1	14	NA	TRBJ2-5	TRBD1	CSAPLDRGRETQYF	TGCAGTGCTCCCCTCGACAGGGGTAGAGAGACCCAGTACTTC
TRBV14	17	NA	TRBJ1-1	NA	CASRPDPVRGLNTEAFF	TGTGCCAGCCGCCCTGACCCCGTACGGGGATTGAACACTGAAGCTTTCTTT
TRBV7-2	14	NA	TRBJ1-3	NA	CASRDTRSGNTIYF	TGTGCCAGCAGAGACACCCGATCTGGAAACACCATATATTTT
TRBV7-7	14	NA	TRBJ2-7	TRBD2	CASRRTSGTYEQYF	TGTGCCAGCAGGCGGACTAGCGGAACCTACGAGCAGTACTTC
TRBV12-3/TRBV12-4	12	NA	TRBJ1-2	TRBD1	CASSQTGYGYTF	TGTGCCAGCAGCCAGACAGGGTATGGCTACACCTTC
TRBV20-1	14	NA	TRBJ2-3	NA	CSARNGASTDTQYF	TGCAGTGCTAGGAACGGAGCGAGCACAGATACGCAGTATTTT
TRBV5-1	17	NA	TRBJ2-2	TRBD2	CASSLVTSGGDTGELFF	TGCGCCAGCAGCTTGGTCACTAGCGGGGGAGACACCGGGGAGCTGTTTTTT
TRBV29-1	16	NA	TRBJ1-5	TRBD1	CSVLNRTGASNQPQHF	TGCAGCGTCCTCAACAGGACAGGGGCTAGCAATCAGCCCCAGCATTTT
TRBV20-1	13	NA	TRBJ1-2	TRBD1	CSAVRQGDYGYTF	TGCAGTGCAGTTAGACAGGGCGACTATGGCTACACCTTC
TRBV27	17	NA	TRBJ2-3	TRBD2	CASSLPPAGRAPDTQYF	TGTGCCAGCAGTTTACCCCCCGCGGGGAGGGCCCCAGATACGCAGTATTTT
TRBV29-1	13	once	TRBJ2-7	NA	CSADLGGRYEQYF	TGCAGCGCGGACCTCGGGGGTCGCTACGAGCAGTACTTC
TRBV27	13	NA	TRBJ2-5	NA	CASSSGGQETQYF	TGTGCCAGCAGTTCCGGGGGCCAAGAGACCCAGTACTTC
TRBV29-1	13	NA	TRBJ1-1	NA	CSVGQKLNTEAFF	TGCAGCGTAGGACAGAAGCTGAACACTGAAGCTTTCTTT
TRBV27	14	NA	TRBJ1-1	NA	CASSLRSRNTEAFF	TGTGCCAGCAGTTTACGGTCCCGGAACACTGAAGCTTTCTTT
TRBV29-1	9	few	TRBJ1-2	NA	CSVEPGYTF	TGCAGCGTTGAACCGGGCTACACCTTC
TRBV10-3	14	NA	TRBJ1-1	NA	CAIAFEVGGTEAFF	TGTGCCATCGCATTTGAGGTCGGGGGGACTGAAGCTTTCTTT
TRBV7-6	19	NA	TRBJ2-5	TRBD2	CASTHRGGGSPQLGETQYF	TGTGCCAGCACCCACCGTGGTGGCGGGAGCCCCCAGCTTGGGGAGACCCAGTACTTC
TRBV7-2	14	once	TRBJ2-7	TRBD2	CASSLSTSVGEQYF	TGTGCCAGCAGCTTATCCACTAGCGTGGGTGAGCAGTACTTC
TRBV4-2	18	NA	TRBJ2-1	TRBD2	CASSQDSSGRGSYNEQFF	TGTGCCAGCAGCCAAGATAGTAGCGGGAGGGGCTCCTACAATGAGCAGTTCTTC
TRBV7-2	14	NA	TRBJ2-7	NA	CASSLSRAIHEQYF	TGTGCCAGCAGCTTATCCCGGGCGATCCACGAGCAGTACTTC
TRBV7-2	12	NA	TRBJ2-7	NA	CASSRGTYEQYF	TGTGCCAGCAGCCGAGGTACCTACGAGCAGTACTTC
TRBV4-1	16	NA	TRBJ1-1	NA	CASSQEGVGADTEAFF	TGCGCCAGCAGCCAAGAGGGGGTCGGGGCGGACACTGAAGCTTTCTTT
TRBV29-1	12	NA	TRBJ1-5	TRBD1	CSGGQAEGPQHF	TGCAGCGGAGGACAGGCCGAAGGGCCCCAGCATTTT
TRBV2	19	NA	TRBJ2-3	NA	CASSEALQFASRSTDTQYF	TGTGCCAGCAGTGAAGCGCTTCAATTCGCTAGCAGGAGCACAGATACGCAGTATTTT
TRBV3-1	14	once	TRBJ1-1	NA	CASSQDGGGTEAFF	TGTGCCAGCAGCCAAGATGGGGGTGGTACTGAAGCTTTCTTT
TRBV28	17	NA	TRBJ2-5	TRBD1	CASSPPGQSAYQETQYF	TGTGCCAGCAGCCCACCGGGACAGTCGGCTTACCAAGAGACCCAGTACTTC
TRBV29-1	13	NA	TRBJ1-2	NA	CSVGGQPAYGYTF	TGCAGCGTTGGGGGCCAACCTGCCTATGGCTACACCTTC
TRBV20-1	13	NA	TRBJ2-7	NA	CSAPITGDFEQYF	TGCAGTGCCCCGATTACGGGGGACTTCGAGCAGTACTTC
TRBV5-6	15	NA	TRBJ2-5	TRBD2	CASSLASGGQETQYF	TGTGCCAGCAGCTTGGCTAGCGGGGGACAAGAGACCCAGTACTTC
TRBV20-1	15	NA	TRBJ1-1	NA	CSARDILRDNTEAFF	TGCAGTGCTAGAGATATCCTCAGGGATAACACTGAAGCTTTCTTT
TRBV18	15	NA	TRBJ1-2	NA	CASSPDQGINYGYTF	TGTGCCAGCTCACCAGACCAGGGGATTAACTATGGCTACACCTTC
TRBV6-6	14	NA	TRBJ2-3	NA	CASSYAIVGDTQYF	TGTGCCAGCAGTTACGCAATTGTAGGAGATACGCAGTATTTT